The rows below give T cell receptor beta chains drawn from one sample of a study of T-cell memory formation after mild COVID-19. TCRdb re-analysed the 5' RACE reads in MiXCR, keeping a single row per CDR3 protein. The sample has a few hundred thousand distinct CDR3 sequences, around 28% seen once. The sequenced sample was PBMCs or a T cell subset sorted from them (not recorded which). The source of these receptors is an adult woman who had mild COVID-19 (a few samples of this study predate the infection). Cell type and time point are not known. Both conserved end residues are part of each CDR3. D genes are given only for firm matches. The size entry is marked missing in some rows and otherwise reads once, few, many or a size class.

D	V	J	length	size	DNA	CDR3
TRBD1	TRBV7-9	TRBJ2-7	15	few	TGTGCCAGCAGCTCCTCGGACAGGGCGACCTACGAGCAGTACTTC	CASSSSDRATYEQYF
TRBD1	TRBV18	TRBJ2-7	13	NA	TGTGCCAGCTCAGCGACAGGGGGCTACGAGCAGTACTTC	CASSATGGYEQYF
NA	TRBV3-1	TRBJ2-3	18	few	TGTGCCAGCAGCCAAGAAAACCAACCAGGACTGGGGGGAGATACGCAGTATTTT	CASSQENQPGLGGDTQYF
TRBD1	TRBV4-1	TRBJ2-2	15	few	TGCGCCAGCAGCCAACAGACAGGGATCACCGGGGAGCTGTTTTTT	CASSQQTGITGELFF
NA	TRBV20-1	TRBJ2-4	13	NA	TGCAGTGCTCTTGGGGGAACCAAAAACATTCAGTACTTC	CSALGGTKNIQYF
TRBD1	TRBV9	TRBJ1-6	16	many	TGTGCCAGCAGCCCGAGGACAGGGGGAAATAATTCACCCCTCCACTTT	CASSPRTGGNNSPLHF
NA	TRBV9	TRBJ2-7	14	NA	TGTGCCAGCAGCCCGGGCGGGATATCCTACGAGCAGTACTTC	CASSPGGISYEQYF
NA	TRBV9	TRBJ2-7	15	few	TGTGCCAGCAGCGTAGAAGGGAGGGGGCTATACGAGCAGTACTTC	CASSVEGRGLYEQYF
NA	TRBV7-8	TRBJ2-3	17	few	TGTGCCAGCAGCTTTTTCGGTACAGGGACCTCCACAGATACGCAGTATTTT	CASSFFGTGTSTDTQYF
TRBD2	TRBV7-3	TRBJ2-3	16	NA	TGTGCCAGCAGCTTAACAGCGGGGGGCGGCCCAGATACGCAGTATTTT	CASSLTAGGGPDTQYF
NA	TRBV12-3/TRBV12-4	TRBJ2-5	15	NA	TGTGCCAGCAGCCAAGGGTCACTCGGAAGGGAGACCCAGTACTTC	CASSQGSLGRETQYF
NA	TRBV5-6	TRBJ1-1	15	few	TGTGCCAGCAGCTTAGGAGATGCGACGAACACTGAAGCTTTCTTT	CASSLGDATNTEAFF
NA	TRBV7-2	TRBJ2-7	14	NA	TGTGCCAGCAGCAGGCCGGGACAAAAGTACGAGCAGTACTTC	CASSRPGQKYEQYF
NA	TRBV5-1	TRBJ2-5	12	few	TGCGCCAGCGGAACGGGGCAAGAGACCCAGTACTTC	CASGTGQETQYF
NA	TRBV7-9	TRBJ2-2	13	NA	TGTGCCAGCAGCTTCTGGACGTCCGGGGAGCTGTTTTTT	CASSFWTSGELFF
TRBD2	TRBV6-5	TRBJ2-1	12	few	TGTGCCAGCAGCCAACTAGCGGGAGGGCAGTTCTTC	CASSQLAGGQFF
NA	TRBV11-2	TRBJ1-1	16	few	TGTGCCAGCAGCTTAGTCAGGGGCGGAGGGAACACTGAAGCTTTCTTT	CASSLVRGGGNTEAFF
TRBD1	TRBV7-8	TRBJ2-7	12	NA	TGTGCCAGCAGCCATGGACAGGGGGCTCAGTACTTC	CASSHGQGAQYF
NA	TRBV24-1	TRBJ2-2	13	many	TGTGCCACCAGTGATGCCAGGGCAGAGGAGCTGTTTTTT	CATSDARAEELFF
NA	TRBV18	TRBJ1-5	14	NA	TGTGCCAGCTCACCGGGGGGGGGACGTCAGCCCCAGCATTTT	CASSPGGGRQPQHF
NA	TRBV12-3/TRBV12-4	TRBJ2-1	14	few	TGTGCCAGCAGTTACAGGGAGGGTTGGAATGAGCAGTTCTTC	CASSYREGWNEQFF
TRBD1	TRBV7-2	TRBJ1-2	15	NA	TGTGCCAGCAGCTGGCTGGGACAGGAGTACTATGGCTACACCTTC	CASSWLGQEYYGYTF
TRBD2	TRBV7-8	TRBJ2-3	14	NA	TGTGCCAGCAGCCCTAGCGGGGGTGCAAATACGCAGTATTTT	CASSPSGGANTQYF